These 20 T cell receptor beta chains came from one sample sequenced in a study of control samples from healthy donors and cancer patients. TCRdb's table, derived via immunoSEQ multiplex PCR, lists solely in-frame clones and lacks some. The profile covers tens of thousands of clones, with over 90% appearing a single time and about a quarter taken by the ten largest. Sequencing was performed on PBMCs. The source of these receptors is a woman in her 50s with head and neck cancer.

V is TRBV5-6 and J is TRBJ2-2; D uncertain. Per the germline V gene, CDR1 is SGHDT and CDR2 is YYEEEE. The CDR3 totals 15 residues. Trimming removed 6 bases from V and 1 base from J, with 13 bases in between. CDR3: CASILGARNTGELFF. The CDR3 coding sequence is TGTGCCAGCATCCTCGGCGCCAGGAACACCGGGGAGCTGTTTTTT.

CDR3 protein: CASSFYQGVNTEAFF. CDR3 nucleotide sequence: TGCGCCAGCAGCTTTTACCAGGGAGTGAACACTGAAGCTTTCTTT. The V and J genes are TRBV5-1 and TRBJ1-1; a weak D match, TRBD1 (5 bases). CDR1 is SGHRS, CDR2 YFSETQ, per germline. CDR3 length: 15 amino acids. V was trimmed by 2 bases and J by 0 bases, leaving 11 bases between them.

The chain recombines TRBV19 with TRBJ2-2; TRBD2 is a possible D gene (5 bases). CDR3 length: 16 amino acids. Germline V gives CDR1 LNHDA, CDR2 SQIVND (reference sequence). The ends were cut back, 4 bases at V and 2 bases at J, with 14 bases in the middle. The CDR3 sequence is CASSRETVSNTGELFF. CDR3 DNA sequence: TGTGCCAGTAGTAGGGAGACGGTTTCTAACACCGGGGAGCTGTTTTTT.

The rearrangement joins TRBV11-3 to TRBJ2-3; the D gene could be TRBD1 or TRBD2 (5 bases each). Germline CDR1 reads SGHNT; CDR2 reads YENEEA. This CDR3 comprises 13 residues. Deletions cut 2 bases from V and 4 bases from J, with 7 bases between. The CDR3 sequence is CASSLRGADTQYF. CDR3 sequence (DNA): TGTGCCAGCAGCTTAAGGGGAGCAGATACGCAGTATTTT.

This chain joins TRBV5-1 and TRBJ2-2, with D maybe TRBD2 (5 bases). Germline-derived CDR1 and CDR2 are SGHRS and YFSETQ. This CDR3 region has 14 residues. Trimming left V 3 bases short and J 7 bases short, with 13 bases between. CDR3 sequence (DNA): TGCGCCAGCAGCTGGGCGAGGGTGAGCGGGGAGCTGTTTTTT. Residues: CASSWARVSGELFF.

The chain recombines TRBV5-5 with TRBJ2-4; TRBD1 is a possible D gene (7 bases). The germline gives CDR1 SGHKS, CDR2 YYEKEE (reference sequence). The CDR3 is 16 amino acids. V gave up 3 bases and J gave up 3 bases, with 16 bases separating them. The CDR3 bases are TGTGCCAGCAGCTATGCGGGACAGACATTCAAAAACATTCAGTACTTC. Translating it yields CASSYAGQTFKNIQYF.

In nucleotides, the CDR3 is TGTGCCAGCAGTGAGCAGGGGCAATACAATGAGCAGTTCTTC. Protein sequence: CASSEQGQYNEQFF. The rearrangement joins TRBV2 to TRBJ2-1; D is possibly TRBD1 (6 bases). The germline CDR1 and CDR2 sequences are SNHLY and FYNNEI. CDR3 length: 14 residues. V lost 3 bases and J lost 4, with 10 bases in between.

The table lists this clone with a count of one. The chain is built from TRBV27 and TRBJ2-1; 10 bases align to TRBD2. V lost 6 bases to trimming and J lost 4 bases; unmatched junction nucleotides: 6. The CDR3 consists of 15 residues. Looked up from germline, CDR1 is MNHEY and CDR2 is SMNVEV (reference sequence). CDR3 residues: CASRASGRDYNEQFF. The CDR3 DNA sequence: TGTGCCAGCAGGGCTAGCGGGAGAGATTACAATGAGCAGTTCTTC.

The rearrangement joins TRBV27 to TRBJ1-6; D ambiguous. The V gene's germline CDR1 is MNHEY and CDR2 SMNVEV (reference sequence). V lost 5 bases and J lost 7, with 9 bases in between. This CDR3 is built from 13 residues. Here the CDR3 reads CASSPGINSPLHF. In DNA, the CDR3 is TGTGCCAGCAGTCCCGGGATCAATTCACCCCTCCACTTT.

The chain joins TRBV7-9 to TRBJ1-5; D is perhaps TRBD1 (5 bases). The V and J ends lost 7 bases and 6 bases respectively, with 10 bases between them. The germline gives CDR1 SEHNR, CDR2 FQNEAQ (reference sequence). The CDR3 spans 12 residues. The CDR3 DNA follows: TGTGCCAGCACCCTGGGGGGTCAGCCCCAGCATTTT. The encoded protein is CASTLGGQPQHF.

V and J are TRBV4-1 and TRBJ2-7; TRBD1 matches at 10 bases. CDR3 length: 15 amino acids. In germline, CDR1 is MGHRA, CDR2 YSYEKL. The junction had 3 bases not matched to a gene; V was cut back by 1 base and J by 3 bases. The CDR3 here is CASSQGDRGFYEQYF. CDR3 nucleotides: TGCGCCAGCAGCCAAGGGGACAGGGGTTTCTACGAGCAGTACTTC.

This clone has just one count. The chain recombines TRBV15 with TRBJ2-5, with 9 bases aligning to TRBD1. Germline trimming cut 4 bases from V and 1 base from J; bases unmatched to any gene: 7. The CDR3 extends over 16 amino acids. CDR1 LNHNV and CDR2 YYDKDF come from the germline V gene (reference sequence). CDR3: CATSKGTGSFQETQYF. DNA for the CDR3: TGTGCCACCAGCAAAGGGACAGGGTCATTCCAAGAGACCCAGTACTTC.

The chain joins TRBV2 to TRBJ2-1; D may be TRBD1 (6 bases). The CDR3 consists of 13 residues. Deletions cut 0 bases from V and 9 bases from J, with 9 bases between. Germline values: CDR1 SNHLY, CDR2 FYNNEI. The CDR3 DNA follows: TGTGCCAGCAGTGAAGCCCGGACAGCTGAGCAGTTCTTC. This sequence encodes CASSEARTAEQFF.

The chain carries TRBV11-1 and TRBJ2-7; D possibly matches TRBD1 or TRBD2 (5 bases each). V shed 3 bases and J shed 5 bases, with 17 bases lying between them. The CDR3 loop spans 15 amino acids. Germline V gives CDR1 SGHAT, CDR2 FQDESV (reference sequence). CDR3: CASSFRGANGHEQYF. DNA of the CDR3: TGTGCCAGCAGCTTTAGAGGGGCGAATGGCCACGAGCAGTACTTC.

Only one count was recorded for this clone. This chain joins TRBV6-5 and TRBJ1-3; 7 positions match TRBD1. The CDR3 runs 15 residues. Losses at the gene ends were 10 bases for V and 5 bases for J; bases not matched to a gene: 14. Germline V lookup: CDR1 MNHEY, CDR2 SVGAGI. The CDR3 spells CATQIGQALRNTIYF. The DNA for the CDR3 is TGTGCCACCCAGATTGGACAGGCACTTCGAAACACCATATATTTT.

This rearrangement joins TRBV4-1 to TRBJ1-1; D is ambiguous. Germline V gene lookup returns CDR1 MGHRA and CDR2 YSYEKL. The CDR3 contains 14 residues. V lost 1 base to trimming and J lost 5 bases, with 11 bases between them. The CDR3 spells CASSQAEGQTEAFF. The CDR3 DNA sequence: TGCGCCAGCAGCCAAGCGGAGGGTCAGACTGAAGCTTTCTTT.

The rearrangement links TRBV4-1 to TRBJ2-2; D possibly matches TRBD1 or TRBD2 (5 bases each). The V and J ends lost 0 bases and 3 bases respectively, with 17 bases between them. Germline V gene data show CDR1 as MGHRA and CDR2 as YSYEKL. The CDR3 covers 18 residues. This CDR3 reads CASSQDRGRRDYTGELFF. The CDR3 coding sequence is TGCGCCAGCAGCCAAGATCGGGGACGGCGAGATTACACCGGGGAGCTGTTTTTT.

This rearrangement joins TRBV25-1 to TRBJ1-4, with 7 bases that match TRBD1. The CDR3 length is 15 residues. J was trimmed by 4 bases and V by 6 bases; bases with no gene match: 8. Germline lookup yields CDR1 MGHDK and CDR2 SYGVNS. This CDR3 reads CASSLGTAINEKLFF. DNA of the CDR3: TGTGCCAGCAGCCTAGGGACAGCAATTAATGAAAAACTGTTTTTT. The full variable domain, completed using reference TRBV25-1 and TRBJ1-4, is EADIYQTPRYLVIGTGKKITLECSQTMGHDKMYWYQQDPGMELHLIHYSYGVNSTEKGDLSSESTVSRIRTEHFPLTLESARPSHTSQYLCASSLGTAINEKLFFGSGTQLSVL.

The CDR3 loop is CASSQEGNRGDTEAFF. DNA of the CDR3: TGCGCCAGCAGCCAAGAAGGTAATAGGGGGGACACTGAAGCTTTCTTT. The chain uses TRBV4-1 and TRBJ1-1; possibly TRBD1 for D (6 bases). Trimming stripped 0 bases from V and 3 bases from J, with 14 bases between. Per the germline V gene, CDR1 is MGHRA and CDR2 is YSYEKL. The CDR3 consists of 16 residues.

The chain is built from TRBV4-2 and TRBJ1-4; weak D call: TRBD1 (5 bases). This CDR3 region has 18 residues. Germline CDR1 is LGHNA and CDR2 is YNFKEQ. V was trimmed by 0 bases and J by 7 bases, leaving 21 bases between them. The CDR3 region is CASSQDRAGRRVFEKLFF. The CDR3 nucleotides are TGTGCCAGCAGCCAAGATAGGGCAGGGAGGAGGGTTTTTGAAAAACTGTTTTTT.